The T cell receptor beta chain under discussion was sequenced for a study of cytomegalovirus exposure and HLA in healthy donors (dated by TCRdb to 2015 to 2018). Describing the broader study: An earlier analysis of more than 550 of the donors reported under 300 Gb of sequence data and 95 million to 130 million unique TCR beta sequences obtained from some 170 million T cells. On average, about 240,000 unique TCR beta nucleotide sequences were sequenced per donor among some 420 genotyped donors of the cohort, with roughly 18% of those sequences being non-productive. An earlier analysis of fewer than 750 of the donors used high-throughput TCR beta sequencing to judge whether each TCR beta V gene segment behaved as functional or pseudogenic. Among the 398 genotyped donors, more than 70% belonged to the genetic ancestry cluster associated with self-reported Caucasian donors. The study aimed to test whether cataloging public T cell receptors could reveal signatures of past pathogen exposure. Class I and class II HLA loci were covered by the typing at four-digit resolution. A later analysis re-examined previously published TCR beta repertoires from roughly 650 donors and added high-resolution HLA genotyping to investigate patterns of TCR occurrence. Every discovery cohort repertoire had been produced on one sequencing platform. Roughly 5 DR-DQ haplotypes were handled as single units for association and clustering, since linkage in the cohort was strong. Using immunosequencing, the study profiled T cell repertoires from about 610 subjects and related those repertoires to cytomegalovirus serostatus. Rather than using new phenotypic data, the later analysis identified candidate immune exposures from TCR beta sequences and from how often those sequences occurred across donors. Besides the first cohort of 500 to 700 subjects, a separate validation cohort made up of over 95 different subjects was used. Roughly 290 gigabases of sequencing data and roughly 81 million unique TCR sequences made up an early release that covered several hundred HLA-typed donors. Donor age, sex, ethnicity and CMV serostatus were collected together with the repertoire data. Typing coverage differed by locus: A, B, C, DRB1 and DQB1 were typed in about 629-630 donors, DQA1 in 500 to 550, DPA1 in 600 to 610, and DPB1 in 472. High-throughput TCR immunosequencing, statistical association of individual TCRs with disease status, and machine learning were combined to predict cytomegalovirus infection status. A later genetic analysis took genome-wide SNP genotypes for about 55% of the roughly 700 donors and used that subset as a discovery cohort.

About this clone: What this receptor recognizes is not known. No quality values exist for individual bases; no much larger clone is one base distant.

V loses 8 bases, J loses 8 bases, and the germline ends lie 28 bases apart. Reading from cysteine to phenylalanine, the CDR3 counts 16 amino acids. Only the CDR3 portion is preserved as DNA: 48 bases, with reading frame beginning at the first base. CDR1 and CDR2 (SGHRS, YFSETQ) derive from the germline V gene. Preparation of the library involved the immunoSEQ multiplex PCR assay. The multiplex PCR relied on a mix of 60 forward primers for TCR Vbeta segments and 13 reverse primers for TCR Jbeta segments. The CDR3 region of rearranged TCR beta genes was amplified from genomic DNA by a multiplex PCR assay. On the Illumina HiSeq System, the amplified TCR beta libraries were sequenced as 87-base-pair reads. Per the source publication's procedure: A later analysis counted tens of millions of unique TCR beta chains across the 640 or so repertoires, and approximately 11 million of these chains were shared by at least two donors. To remove PCR and sequencing errors, raw reads were error-corrected and collapsed into unique sequences using a nearest-neighbor algorithm that merged closely related sequences. CDR3 sequences were aligned to IMGT reference sequences to assign V, D and J gene segments. Each retained sequence needed at least a six-nucleotide match to both a V gene segment and a J gene segment. Rearrangements were classified as productive when the CDR3 lacked stop codons and remained in frame with V and J, and all other rearrangements were classified as non-productive. CDR3 was defined by IMGT convention, running from the second conserved V-encoded cysteine to the conserved J-encoded phenylalanine. The earlier analysis of 450 to 750 of the donors excluded any sequence lacking an unambiguous match to a single V gene segment. In an earlier analysis of some 590 of the donors, a V segment was called functional when productive rearrangements were above 56.7%, and segregating when the standard deviation between donors exceeded 5%. A statistical classification framework was developed to diagnose cytomegalovirus status using the catalog of TCR beta chain sequences. In a later analysis, V and J genes were assigned by comparing TCR nucleotide sequences against IMGT/GENE-DB human TR gene sequences. Using the TCRdist pipeline, a later analysis assigned CDR3 sequences along with most-parsimonious VDJ recombination scenarios. A later analysis defined each TCR beta chain by its CDR3 amino acid sequence plus V-gene family, and excluded reads lacking a unique V-gene family. A later analysis removed several hundred highly shared, low-generation-probability nucleotide sequences to deal with suspected cross-contamination and a sequencing artifact. In a later analysis, a clonal expansion index was calculated for each public chain from normalized within-repertoire ranks of inferred template counts. Generation probabilities in a later analysis came from a VDJ recombination model fitted to out-of-frame rearrangements, and those results were checked against IGoR. A later analysis scored TCR-TCR, TCR-HLA and TCR-CMV co-occurrence with hypergeometric tests, applying a repertoire-size bias correction to TCR pairs. In a later analysis, false discovery rates were estimated by permuting HLA or CMV assignments 20 times. In a later analysis, co-occurring TCRs were grouped using DBSCAN, with TCRdist sequence similarity added in when clustering inside HLA-allele-positive subsets. Repertoires with fewer than 30,000 or more than 120,000 public chains were left out of co-occurrence clustering, as were about five repertoires with anomalous nucleotide sharing. As stored in TCRdb, this immuneACCESS dataset retains in-frame rearrangements with V and J assigned. A fraction of the clones does not appear; measured against another copy, unresolved V genes explain less than half of the discrepancy, and the remainder lacks a known reason. The V and J calls and clone size come from that table; D and trimming were worked out from the DNA. The table for this sample lists about 150,000 clones; over 60% of them were counted only once. Clones ranked in the top ten supply roughly 4.2% of the sample.

In total, roughly 670 healthy bone marrow donors made up the cohort. At the time of sampling, all cohort members were nominally healthy, though unrecorded immune exposures were likely present. The donor was CMV seronegative and belonged to the group of around 400 seronegative cohort members. A peripheral blood sample was collected from each donor, and TCR beta sequencing was performed on peripheral blood mononuclear cells. The Qiagen DNeasy Blood Extraction Kit was used to extract genomic DNA from the blood cell samples. General conclusions and limits of the study: In this cohort, only TCR beta chains were sequenced, and detectable features were limited by the absence of alpha or paired-chain data. In a later genetic analysis, fewer N-insertions in productive TCRs were reported among donors in an Asian-associated ancestry cluster than the roughly 700-donor mean. A group of highly shared sequence variants was considered likely to be a technical artifact of the sequencing pipeline. Several of the top co-occurrence clusters appeared to be linked to parvovirus B19, influenza, CMV and Epstein-Barr virus, according to a later analysis. For the cohort, immune exposure information was limited to CMV serostatus. In an earlier analysis of approximately 590 of the donors, most TCR beta V segments appeared in productive rearrangements about 90% or about 30% of the time, broadly matching IMGT annotations. The classifier was reported to diagnose cytomegalovirus status with high specificity and sensitivity in both the original and validation cohorts. At a false discovery rate of 0.05, a later analysis linked 15,000 to 20,000 TCR beta sequences to specific HLA alleles. In a later analysis, TCR association rates were found to vary across HLA loci, with the most associated TCRs seen for DRB1 alleles and the fewest for HLA-C alleles. A further reported finding was that TCR beta sequences accurately predicted the HLA-A and HLA-B alleles for most subjects in the first cohort. Three of the identified cytomegalovirus-associated TCR beta chains were confirmed in vitro to be specific for cytomegalovirus antigens. A later genetic analysis associated a missense DCLRE1C variant with V-gene and J-gene trimming of TCR beta chains, and an independent cohort replicated the association. Because counts were too low, some 16 rarely observed V segments, including chromosome 9 orphons, were excluded from the earlier analysis of around 590 of the donors. Strong co-occurrence of HLA alleles, especially DR and DQ, made assigning TCR associations to individual alleles difficult. In the study, some 180 TCR beta chains were listed as associated with cytomegalovirus. Correlated functional status among segregating V segments might be attributable to linkage disequilibrium, but an unknown experimental factor could not be ruled out. Roughly uniform sequencing depth across donors was assumed in presence/absence analyses, although this assumption may not hold. Because the 87-base-pair reads could not distinguish some IMGT-functional V segments, including TRBV6-2 and TRBV6-3, those segments were excluded. Because some donors lacked HLA typing at each locus, the association tests relied only on the typed subset. The authors suggested that the approach could potentially be extended to other disease states and immunological phenotypes. Across donors, most TCR sequences were observed very rarely, whereas some public TCRs were present in many individuals. A later analysis found that HLA-associated TCR beta chains were more clonally expanded and had lower generation probabilities than equally common non-associated chains. Most CMV-associated TCR beta chains appeared to be HLA-restricted in a later analysis, and the HLA associations seemed to be driven largely by CMV exposure.

The sequenced sample was PBMCs. The chain is made from TRBV5-1 and TRBJ1-2, and possibly TRBD1, on 5 matching bases. The sequence was obtained from a woman in her 40s in good health and CMV-seronegative. The CDR3 corresponds to CASRDSLNLAGRGYTF. The nucleotide sequence is given as TGCGCCAGTCGTGACTCTCTCAACCTGGCAGGGCGAGGCTACACCTTC.